This T cell receptor beta chain came from a study of PD-1 blockade in classical Hodgkin lymphoma. Study-level findings and limits: No one has yet defined what causes the repertoire differences, which may be disease activity or prior therapy. Reports described newly diagnosed patients as having lower baseline TCR diversity than healthy donors. Baseline diversity resembling that of newly diagnosed patients was seen in complete responders.

Exposure to brentuximab vedotin varied, and each patient had relapsed following autologous stem cell transplantation. Patients showed best responses of complete response, partial response or progressive disease. J lost 5 bases, V lost 4 bases, and 5 bases had no gene match. CDR3 length: 16 amino acids. From germline, CDR1 is SGHAT and CDR2 FQNNGV. To note about this clone: Antigen unknown.

The assay was immunoSEQ multiplex PCR, and TCRdb's table has in-frame clones only and misses some. The sample has 20,000 to 25,000 clones, about 80% seen once; the top ten hold roughly 8.6%. Sample: peripheral blood mononuclear cells (PBMCs), taken before the second cycle of nivolumab. This chain uses TRBV11-2 with TRBJ2-1, with 13 nucleotides matching TRBD2. The receptor's source is a human donor with classical Hodgkin lymphoma. Written as DNA, the CDR3 is TGTGCCAGCAGCTCATGGGGACTAGCGGGAAACAATGAGCAGTTCTTC. It yields the protein CASSSWGLAGNNEQFF.